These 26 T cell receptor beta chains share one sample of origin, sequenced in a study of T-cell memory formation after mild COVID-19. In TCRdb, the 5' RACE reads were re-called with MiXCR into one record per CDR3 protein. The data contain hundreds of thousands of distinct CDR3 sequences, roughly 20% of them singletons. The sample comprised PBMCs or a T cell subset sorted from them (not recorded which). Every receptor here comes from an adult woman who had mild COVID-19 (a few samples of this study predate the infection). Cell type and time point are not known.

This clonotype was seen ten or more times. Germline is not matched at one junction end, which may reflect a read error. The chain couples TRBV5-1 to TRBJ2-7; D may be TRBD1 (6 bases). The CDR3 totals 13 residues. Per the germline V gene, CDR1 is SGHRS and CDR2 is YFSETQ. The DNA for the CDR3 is TGTGCCAGCAGCTCCGGACAGTCCTACGAGCAGTACTTC. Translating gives CASSSGQSYEQYF.

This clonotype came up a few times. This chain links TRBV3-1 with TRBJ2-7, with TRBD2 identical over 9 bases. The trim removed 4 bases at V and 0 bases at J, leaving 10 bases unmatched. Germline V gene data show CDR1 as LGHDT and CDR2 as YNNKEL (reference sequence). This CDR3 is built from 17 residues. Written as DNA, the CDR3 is TGTGCCAGCAGCCCCCTGGGAGCGGGAGGACTCTCCTACGAGCAGTACTTC. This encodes CASSPLGAGGLSYEQYF.

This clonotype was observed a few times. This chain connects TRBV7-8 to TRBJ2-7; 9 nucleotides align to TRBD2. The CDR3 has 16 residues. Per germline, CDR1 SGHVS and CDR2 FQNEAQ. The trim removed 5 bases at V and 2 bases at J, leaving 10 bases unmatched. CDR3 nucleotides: TGTGCCAGCAGCCCGCGGGCGGCGGGAGGGCCCTACGAGCAGTACTTC. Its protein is CASSPRAAGGPYEQYF.

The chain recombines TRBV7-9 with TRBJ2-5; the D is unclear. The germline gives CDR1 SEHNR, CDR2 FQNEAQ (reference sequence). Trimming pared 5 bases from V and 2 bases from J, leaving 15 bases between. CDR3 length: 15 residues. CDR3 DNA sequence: TGTGCCAGCAGCCCGTCGTCGTGGGCTCAAGAGACCCAGTACTTC. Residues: CASSPSSWAQETQYF.

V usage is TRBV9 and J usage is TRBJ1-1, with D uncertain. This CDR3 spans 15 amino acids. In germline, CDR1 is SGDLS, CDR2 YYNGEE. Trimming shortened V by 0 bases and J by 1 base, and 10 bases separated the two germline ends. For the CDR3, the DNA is TGTGCCAGCAGCGTAGGTCTATTACAGAACACTGAAGCTTTCTTT. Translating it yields CASSVGLLQNTEAFF.

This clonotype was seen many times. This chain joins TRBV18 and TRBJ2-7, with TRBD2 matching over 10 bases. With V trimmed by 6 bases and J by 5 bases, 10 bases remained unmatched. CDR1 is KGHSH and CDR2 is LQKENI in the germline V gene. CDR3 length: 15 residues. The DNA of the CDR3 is TGTGCCAGCTCGGGTTTAGCGGGGGGTCTCGACGAGCAGTACTTC. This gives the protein CASSGLAGGLDEQYF.

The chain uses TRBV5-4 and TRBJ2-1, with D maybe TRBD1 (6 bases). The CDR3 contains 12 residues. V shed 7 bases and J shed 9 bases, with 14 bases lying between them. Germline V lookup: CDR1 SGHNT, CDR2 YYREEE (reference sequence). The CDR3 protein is CASSRRGTEQFF. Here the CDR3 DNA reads TGTGCCAGCTCCCGAAGGGGGACTGAGCAGTTCTTC.

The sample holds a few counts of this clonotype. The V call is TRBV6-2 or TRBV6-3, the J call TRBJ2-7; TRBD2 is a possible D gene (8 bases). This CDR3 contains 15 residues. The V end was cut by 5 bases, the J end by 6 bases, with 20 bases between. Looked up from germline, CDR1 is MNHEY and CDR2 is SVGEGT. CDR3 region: CASSASGGRTGEQYF. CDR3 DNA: TGTGCCAGCAGTGCCTCGGGGGGGCGGACAGGCGAGCAGTACTTC.

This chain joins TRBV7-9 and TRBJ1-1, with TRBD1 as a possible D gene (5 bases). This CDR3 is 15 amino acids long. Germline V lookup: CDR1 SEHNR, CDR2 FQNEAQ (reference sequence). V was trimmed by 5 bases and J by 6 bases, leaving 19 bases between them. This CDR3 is CASSPRGQSAAEAFF. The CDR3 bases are TGTGCCAGCAGCCCAAGGGGCCAGTCGGCGGCTGAAGCTTTCTTT.

CDR3 nucleotide sequence: TGTGCCAGCAGCTTGATTGACAGGGGAAATGGCTACACCTTC. Protein sequence: CASSLIDRGNGYTF. This sequence joins TRBV5-6 and TRBJ1-2; 8 nucleotides align to TRBD1. Germline lookup yields CDR1 SGHDT and CDR2 YYEEEE. The CDR3 is made up of 14 amino acids. The V gene end was trimmed by 1 base and the J gene end by 6 bases; junction bases not matched to a gene: 5.

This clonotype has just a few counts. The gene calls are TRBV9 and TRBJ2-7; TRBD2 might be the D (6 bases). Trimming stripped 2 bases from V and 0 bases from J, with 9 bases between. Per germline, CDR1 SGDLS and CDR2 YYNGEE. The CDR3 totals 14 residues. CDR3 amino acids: CASSVEGRSYEQYF. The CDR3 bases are TGTGCCAGCAGCGTGGAGGGACGCTCCTACGAGCAGTACTTC.

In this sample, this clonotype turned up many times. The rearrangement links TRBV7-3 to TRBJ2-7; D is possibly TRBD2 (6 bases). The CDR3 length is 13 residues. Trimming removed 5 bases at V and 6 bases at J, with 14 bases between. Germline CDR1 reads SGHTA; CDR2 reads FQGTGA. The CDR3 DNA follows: TGTGCCAGCAGCCCCGGGACTCCACGCGAGCAGTACTTC. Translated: CASSPGTPREQYF.

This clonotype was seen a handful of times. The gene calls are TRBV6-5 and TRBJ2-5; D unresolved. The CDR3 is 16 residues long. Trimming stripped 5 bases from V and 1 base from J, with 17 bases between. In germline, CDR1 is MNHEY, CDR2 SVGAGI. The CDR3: CASSDFPGSGQETQYF. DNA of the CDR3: TGTGCCAGCAGTGATTTCCCGGGCTCGGGCCAAGAGACCCAGTACTTC.

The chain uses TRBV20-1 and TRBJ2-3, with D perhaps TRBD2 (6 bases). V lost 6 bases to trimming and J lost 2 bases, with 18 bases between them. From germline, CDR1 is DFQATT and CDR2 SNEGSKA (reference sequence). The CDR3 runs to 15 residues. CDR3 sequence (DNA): TGCAGTGCCAGTTGGAGGGGCGGGGCCACAGATACGCAGTATTTT. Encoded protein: CSASWRGGATDTQYF.

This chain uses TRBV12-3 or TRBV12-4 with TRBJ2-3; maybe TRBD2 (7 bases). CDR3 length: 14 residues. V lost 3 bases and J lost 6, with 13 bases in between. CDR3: CASSLDSGDDTQYF. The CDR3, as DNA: TGTGCCAGCAGTTTGGACAGCGGGGACGATACGCAGTATTTT.

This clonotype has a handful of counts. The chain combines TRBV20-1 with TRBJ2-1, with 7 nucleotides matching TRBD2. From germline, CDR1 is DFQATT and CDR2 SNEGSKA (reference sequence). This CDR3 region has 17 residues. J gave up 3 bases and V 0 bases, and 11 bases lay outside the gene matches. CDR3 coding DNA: TGCAGTGCTAGAGATCGTAATCGCGGGGGATTCTACAATGAGCAGTTCTTC. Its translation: CSARDRNRGGFYNEQFF.

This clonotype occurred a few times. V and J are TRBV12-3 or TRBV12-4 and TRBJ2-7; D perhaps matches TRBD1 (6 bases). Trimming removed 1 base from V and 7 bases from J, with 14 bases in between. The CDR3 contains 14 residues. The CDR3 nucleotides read TGTGCCAGCAGTTTAGGCAGGGGACAAGGGGAGCAGTACTTC. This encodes CASSLGRGQGEQYF.

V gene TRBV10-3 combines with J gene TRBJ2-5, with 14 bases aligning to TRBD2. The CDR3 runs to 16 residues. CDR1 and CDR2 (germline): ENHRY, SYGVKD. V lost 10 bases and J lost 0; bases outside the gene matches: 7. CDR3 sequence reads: CATGLAGGSYQETQYF. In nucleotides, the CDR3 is TGTGCCACAGGACTAGCGGGAGGATCGTACCAAGAGACCCAGTACTTC.

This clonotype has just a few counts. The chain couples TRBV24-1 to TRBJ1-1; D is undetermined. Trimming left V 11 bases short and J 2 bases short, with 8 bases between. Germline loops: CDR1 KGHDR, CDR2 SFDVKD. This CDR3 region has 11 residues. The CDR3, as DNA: TGTGCCATCGCGGACAACACTGAAGCTTTCTTT. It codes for CAIADNTEAFF.

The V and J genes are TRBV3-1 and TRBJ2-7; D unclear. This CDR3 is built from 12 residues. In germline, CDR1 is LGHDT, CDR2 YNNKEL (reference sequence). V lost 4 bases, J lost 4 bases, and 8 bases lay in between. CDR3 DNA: TGTGCCAGCAGCCTCTTACAGTACGAGCAGTACTTC. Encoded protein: CASSLLQYEQYF.

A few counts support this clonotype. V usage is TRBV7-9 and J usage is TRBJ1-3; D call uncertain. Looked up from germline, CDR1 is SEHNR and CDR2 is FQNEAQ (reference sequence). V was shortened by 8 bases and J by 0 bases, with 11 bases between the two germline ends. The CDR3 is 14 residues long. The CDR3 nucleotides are TGTGCCAGCGGCAGGAGCCACTCTGGAAACACCATATATTTT. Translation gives CASGRSHSGNTIYF. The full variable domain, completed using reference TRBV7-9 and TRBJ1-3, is DTGVSQNPRHKITKRGQNVTFRCDPISEHNRLYWYRQTLGQGPEFLTYFQNEAQLEKSRLLSDRFSAERPKGSFSTLEIQRTEQGDSAMYLCASGRSHSGNTIYFGEGSWLTVV.

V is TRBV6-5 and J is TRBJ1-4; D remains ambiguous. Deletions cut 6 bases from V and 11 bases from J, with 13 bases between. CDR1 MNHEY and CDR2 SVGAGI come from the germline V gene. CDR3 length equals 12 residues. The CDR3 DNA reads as TGTGCCAGCAGCCTCGGAGGTGGCAAACTGTTTTTT. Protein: CASSLGGGKLFF.

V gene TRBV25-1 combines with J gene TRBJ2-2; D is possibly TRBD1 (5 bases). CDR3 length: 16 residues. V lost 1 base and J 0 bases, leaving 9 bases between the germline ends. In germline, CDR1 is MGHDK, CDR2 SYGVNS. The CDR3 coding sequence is TGTGCCAGCAGTGAATGGCCAGGGACGAACACCGGGGAGCTGTTTTTT. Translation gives CASSEWPGTNTGELFF. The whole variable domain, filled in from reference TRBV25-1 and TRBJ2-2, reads EADIYQTPRYLVIGTGKKITLECSQTMGHDKMYWYQQDPGMELHLIHYSYGVNSTEKGDLSSESTVSRIRTEHFPLTLESARPSHTSQYLCASSEWPGTNTGELFFGEGSRLTVL.

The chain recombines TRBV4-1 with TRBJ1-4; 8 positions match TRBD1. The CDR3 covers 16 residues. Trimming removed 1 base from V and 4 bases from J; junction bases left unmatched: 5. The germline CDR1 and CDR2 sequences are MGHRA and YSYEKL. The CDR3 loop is CASSQVGQGYNEKLFF. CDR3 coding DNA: TGCGCCAGCAGCCAAGTCGGACAGGGTTATAATGAAAAACTGTTTTTT.

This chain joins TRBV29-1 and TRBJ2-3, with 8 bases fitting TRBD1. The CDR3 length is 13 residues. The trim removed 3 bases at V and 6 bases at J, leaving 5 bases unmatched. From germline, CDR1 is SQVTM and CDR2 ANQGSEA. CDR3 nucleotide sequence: TGCAGCGTTGAGACAGGGGCCCGCGATACGCAGTATTTT. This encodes CSVETGARDTQYF.

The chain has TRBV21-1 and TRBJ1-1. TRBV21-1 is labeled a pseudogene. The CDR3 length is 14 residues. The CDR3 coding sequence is TGTGCCAGCAGAACCGAGAGAATGAACACTGAAGCTTTCTTT. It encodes CASRTERMNTEAFF.